A single sample gave rise to the 2 T cell receptor beta chains below, sequenced in a study of breast tumors, draining lymph nodes, adjacent tissues. TCRdb passed the multiplex PCR reads through MiXCR, listing each CDR3 protein once. Of under 20,000 distinct CDR3 sequences detected, around two fifths appear once; the ten largest clones hold under 25%. Sequencing used breast tumor tissue. The receptors come from a female donor with breast cancer. Some clones in this sample may be carry-over from other donors' samples.

This clonotype came up many times. CDR3 protein: CASSSGRELNYGYTF. CDR3 DNA sequence: TGTGCCAGCAGTTCAGGACGAGAGTTGAACTATGGCTACACCTTC. The chain couples TRBV12-3 or TRBV12-4 to TRBJ1-2; no clear D gene. V lost 4 bases and J 2 bases, leaving 14 bases between the germline ends. The CDR3 spans 15 residues.

The V call is TRBV5-1, the J call TRBJ1-4, with a tentative D call TRBD1 (5 bases). Trimming took 0 bases from V and 8 from J, leaving 11 bases between them. The V gene's germline CDR1 is SGHRS and CDR2 YFSETQ. This CDR3 comprises 14 residues. As DNA, the CDR3 is TGCGCCAGCAGCTTGGGTCAGGGCGGGGAAAAACTGTTTTTT. Its protein is CASSLGQGGEKLFF.